This T cell receptor beta chain was obtained from a study of technical replicates of blood from a handful of donors. V was clipped by 4 bases and J by 8 bases, with 11 bases between them. In germline, CDR1 is SGHDN, CDR2 FVKESK. The CDR3 runs 13 residues. Generated by immunoSEQ multiplex PCR, the TCRdb table keeps only in-frame clones and is missing some. The sample has approximately 13,000 clones; 70% to 90% are singletons. The J gene is TRBJ2-2, the V gene TRBV14; D not resolved. Specimen: PBMCs. The clonotype originates from a human donor in good health. The CDR3 loop reads CASSPFASGELFF. The CDR3 bases are TGTGCCAGCAGCCCGTTTGCGTCGGGGGAGCTGTTTTTT.